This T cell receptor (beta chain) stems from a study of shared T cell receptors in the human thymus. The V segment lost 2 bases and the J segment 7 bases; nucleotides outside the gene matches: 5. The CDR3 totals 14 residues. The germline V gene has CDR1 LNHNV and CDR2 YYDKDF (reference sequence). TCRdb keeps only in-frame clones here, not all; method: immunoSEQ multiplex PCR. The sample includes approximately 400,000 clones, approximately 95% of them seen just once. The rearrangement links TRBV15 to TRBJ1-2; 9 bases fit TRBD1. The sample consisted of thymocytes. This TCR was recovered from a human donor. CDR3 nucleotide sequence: TGTGCCACCAGCAGATACCGGGACAGGGTTGGCTACACCTTC. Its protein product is CATSRYRDRVGYTF.